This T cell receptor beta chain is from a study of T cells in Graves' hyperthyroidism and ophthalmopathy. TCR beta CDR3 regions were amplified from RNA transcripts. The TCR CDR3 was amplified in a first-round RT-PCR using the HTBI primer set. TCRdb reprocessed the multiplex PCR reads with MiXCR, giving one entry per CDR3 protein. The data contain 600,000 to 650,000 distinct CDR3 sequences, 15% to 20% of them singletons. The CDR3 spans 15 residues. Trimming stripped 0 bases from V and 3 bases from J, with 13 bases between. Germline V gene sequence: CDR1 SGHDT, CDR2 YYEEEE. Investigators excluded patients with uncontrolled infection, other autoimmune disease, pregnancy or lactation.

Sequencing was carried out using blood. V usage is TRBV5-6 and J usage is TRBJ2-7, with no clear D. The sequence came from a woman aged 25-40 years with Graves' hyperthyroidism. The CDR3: CASSLVWEKGYEQYF. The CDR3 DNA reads TGTGCCAGCAGCTTGGTGTGGGAAAAAGGCTACGAGCAGTACTTC.